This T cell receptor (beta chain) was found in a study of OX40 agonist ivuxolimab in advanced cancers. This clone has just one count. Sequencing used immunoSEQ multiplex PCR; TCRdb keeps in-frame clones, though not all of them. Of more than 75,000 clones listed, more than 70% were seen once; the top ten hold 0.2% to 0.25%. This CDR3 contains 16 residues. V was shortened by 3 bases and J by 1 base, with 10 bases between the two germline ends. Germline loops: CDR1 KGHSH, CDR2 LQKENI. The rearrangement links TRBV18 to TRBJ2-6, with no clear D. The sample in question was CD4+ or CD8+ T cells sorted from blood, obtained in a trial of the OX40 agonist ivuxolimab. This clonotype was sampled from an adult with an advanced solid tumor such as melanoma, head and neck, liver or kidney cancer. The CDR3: CASSPLPLSGANVLTF. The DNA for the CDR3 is TGTGCCAGCTCACCCCTACCTCTGTCTGGGGCCAACGTCCTGACTTTC.